This is a list of T cell receptor beta chains from one sample in a study of blood T cell repertoires in COVID-19. This table comes from immunoSEQ multiplex PCR, and its TCRdb copy is limited to in-frame clones, with some not included. The data hold some 100,000 clones, with around 87% observed a single time. The sample consisted of peripheral blood. The receptors shown here come from a human donor in a cohort sampled during active COVID-19. The CDR3 runs from the conserved cysteine through the conserved F or W. A D gene is named only where the DNA matches it firmly. The size of a clone is reported for some rows only, either as once, few or many, or as a class for expanded clones.

d_call j_call v_call clone_size cdr3_nt cdr3_aa
. TRBJ1-1 TRBV5-4 . TGTGCCAGCAGCTCCCGGAACACTGAAGCTTTCTTT CASSSRNTEAFF
. TRBJ2-7 TRBV6-6 . TGTGCCAGCACGACAGGTTCTCACGAGCAGTACTTC CASTTGSHEQYF
TRBD1 TRBJ1-3 TRBV10-3 . TGTGCCATCAGTGATCCGGGACAGGGAGGAAACACCATATATTTT CAISDPGQGGNTIYF
TRBD1 TRBJ1-1 TRBV6-5 . TGTGCCAGCAGCCACTCGGACAGGGTTGCTGAAGCTTTCTTT CASSHSDRVAEAFF
. TRBJ1-1 TRBV3-1/TRBV3-2 . TGTGCCAGCAGCAGAACAGGGACGGCGAACACTGAAGCTTTCTTT CASSRTGTANTEAFF
. TRBJ1-5 TRBV28 . TGTGCCAGCATTTCCCCAGGGACAAGTAATCAGCCCCAGCATTTT CASISPGTSNQPQHF
. TRBJ2-5 TRBV6-5 . TGTGCCAGCAGCGAGACAGGAATCGGGACCCAGTACTTC CASSETGIGTQYF
TRBD2 TRBJ2-3 TRBV6-5 once TGTGCCAGCAGCACCAGCGGGGGTGGGGATACGCAGTATTTT CASSTSGGGDTQYF
. TRBJ1-5 TRBV7-5 . TGTGCCAGAAGCTTAGAATTTACCATTTGCAGGAATCAGCCCCAGCATTTT CARSLEFTICRNQPQHF
. TRBJ2-1 TRBV10-3 . TGTGCCATCTCCATAGCGGCCAATGAGCAGTTCTTC CAISIAANEQFF
. TRBJ1-1 TRBV6-5 . TGTGCCAGCAGTAACAATCCGGGACTCGGGACTGAAGCTTTCTTT CASSNNPGLGTEAFF
TRBD1 TRBJ1-4 TRBV28 . TGTGCCAGCAGTCCAGGGACAGGGGCTAATGAAAAACTGTTTTTT CASSPGTGANEKLFF
TRBD2 TRBJ2-1 TRBV2 . TGTGCCAGCAAAAGACTAGCTCTCAACAATGAGCAGTTCTTC CASKRLALNNEQFF
. TRBJ1-1 TRBV4-2 few TGTGCCAGCAGCCAAGGACAAGACGGCACTGAAGCTTTCTTT CASSQGQDGTEAFF
. TRBJ2-6 TRBV20-1 . TGCAGTGCTAGTTCGAGGCCTCCGAGGTCTGGGGCCAACGTCCTGACTTTC CSASSRPPRSGANVLTF
TRBD1 TRBJ1-1 TRBV6-2/TRBV6-3 . TGTGCCAGCAGTACCGGGACAGGGAGGGCTTTCTTT CASSTGTGRAFF
. TRBJ1-6 TRBV9 . TGTGCCAGCAGCGTCCTACAGGGCGGGAATTCACCCCTCCACTTT CASSVLQGGNSPLHF
. TRBJ1-1 TRBV18 . TGTGCCAGCTCACCCCCTATGGGGCAGGGCACTGAAGCTTTCTTT CASSPPMGQGTEAFF
. TRBJ1-1 TRBV20-1 . TGCAGTGCTCGCAGGGCAATTGAAGCTTTCTTT CSARRAIEAFF
. TRBJ2-5 TRBV6-1 . TGTGCCAGCAGTGATTCTTGGGACACCGTCGGGACCCAGTACTTC CASSDSWDTVGTQYF
. TRBJ1-4 TRBV9 . TGTGCCAGCAGCGTAGGCGGGGGAGATGAAAAACTGTTTTTT CASSVGGGDEKLFF
. TRBJ2-7 TRBV19 . TGTGCCAGTAGTATCCAGGGCTACGAGCAGTACTTC CASSIQGYEQYF
TRBD2 TRBJ2-1 TRBV7-3 . TGTGCCAGCAGCTCCCAAAGCGGGGGGGCCTACAATGAGCAGTTCTTC CASSSQSGGAYNEQFF
TRBD2 TRBJ2-5 TRBV6-2/TRBV6-3 . TGTGCCAGCAGTTACCCATCTGGGGGAGGGGAGACCCAGTACTTC CASSYPSGGGETQYF
. TRBJ2-6 TRBV29-1 . TGCAGCGTTGTCCCCCGGGGAGCTGGGGCCAACGTCCTGACTTTC CSVVPRGAGANVLTF
. TRBJ2-3 TRBV9 . TGTGCCAGCAGCGTAAGGGAGGGGGGAACCTCAGATACGCAGTATTTT CASSVREGGTSDTQYF
. TRBJ1-5 TRBV19 . TGTGCCAGTAGTATTGGGTCAGGTGGTGGAAGTCAGCCCCAGCATTTT CASSIGSGGGSQPQHF
. TRBJ1-1 TRBV5-1 . TGCGCCAGCAGCTTGGCAGGGATGAACACTGAAGCTTTCTTT CASSLAGMNTEAFF
TRBD2 TRBJ2-2 TRBV29-1 . TGCAGCGTTGGCGGGACTAGCGGGGGGCCAGGCACCGGGGAGCTGTTTTTT CSVGGTSGGPGTGELFF
. TRBJ1-2 TRBV7-9 . TGTGCCAGCAGCCGTGACGGGTCCTTGGACTATGGCTACACCTTC CASSRDGSLDYGYTF
. TRBJ2-7 TRBV12-2 few TGTGCAAGTCGTCTGGGGGGGAGCGGATGGGCCTACGAGCAGTACTTC CASRLGGSGWAYEQYF
TRBD1 TRBJ1-1 TRBV4-2 . TGTGCCAGCAGCCAAGAAGACAGGGTCGGCACTGAAGCTTTCTTT CASSQEDRVGTEAFF
TRBD2 TRBJ2-5 TRBV30 . TGTGCCAGCACGCCGGGACTAGCGGGGGCGAAGACCCAGTACTTC CASTPGLAGAKTQYF
TRBD1 TRBJ2-7 TRBV19 . TGTGCCAGTAGTACGCAGGCCGGGACAGGGGTCGAGCAGTACTTC CASSTQAGTGVEQYF
TRBD1 TRBJ1-4 TRBV6-1 . TGTGCCAGCAGTGAGCTGACAGGGGGTAATGAAAAACTGTTTTTT CASSELTGGNEKLFF
. TRBJ2-2 TRBV7-9 . TGTGCCAGCAGCCCAACGGCAGGCACCTTTCCGAGGGAGCTGTTTTTT CASSPTAGTFPRELFF
TRBD2 TRBJ2-2 TRBV7-9 . TGTGCCAGCAGCTTATCCCTAGCGGGGAACACCGGGGAGCTGTTTTTT CASSLSLAGNTGELFF
TRBD1 TRBJ1-2 TRBV7-9 . TGTGCCAGCAGCGGCCCGATGACAGGGCAAAGTAACTATGGCTACACCTTC CASSGPMTGQSNYGYTF
TRBD1 TRBJ1-2 TRBV7-3 . TGTGCCAGCAGCTCTAACGAACAGGGGGGCTACACCTTC CASSSNEQGGYTF
TRBD1 TRBJ1-1 TRBV3-1/TRBV3-2 . TGTGCCAGCAGCCCAGGGGGCACTGAAGCTTTCTTT CASSPGGTEAFF
. TRBJ1-6 TRBV4-1 . TGCGCCAGCAGCGCTTCCCCAGGGTTGAGTTCACCCCTCCACTTT CASSASPGLSSPLHF
. TRBJ1-2 TRBV6-6 . TGTGCCAGCAGTTACCCCGGGGGCTATGGCTACACCTTC CASSYPGGYGYTF
. TRBJ2-1 TRBV6-5 . TGTGCCAGCAAGTTAGAATTCTCCTACAATGAGCAGTTCTTC CASKLEFSYNEQFF
. TRBJ1-1 TRBV30 . TGTGCCTGGACCCCGGGAGCCGCCACGGTAGCTTTCTTT CAWTPGAATVAFF
. TRBJ1-2 TRBV20-1 . TGCAGTGCTAGAGATACAGCAGCTCTCTTC CSARDTAALF
. TRBJ1-3 TRBV7-2 . TGTGCCAGCAGCTCAGGACACAGCTCTGGAAACACCATATATTTT CASSSGHSSGNTIYF
. TRBJ1-2 TRBV29-1 . TGCAGCGTTGAGCGGGATACTAACTATGGCTACACCTTC CSVERDTNYGYTF
. TRBJ2-1 TRBV13 few TGTGCCAGCAGATCGAGGACCTACAATGAGCAGTTCTTC CASRSRTYNEQFF
TRBD2 TRBJ2-4 TRBV5-5 . TGTGCCAGCAGCATCGGCGGGGGGCTAATAACCAAAAACATTCAGTACTTC CASSIGGGLITKNIQYF
TRBD2 TRBJ2-1 TRBV7-2 . TGTGCCAGCAGCCGTAGCGGGGGGCCGTACAATGAGCAGTTCTTC CASSRSGGPYNEQFF
. TRBJ2-2 TRBV28 . TGTGCCAGCAGGGGAGTCGTCACTGGGGAGCTGTTTTTT CASRGVVTGELFF
. TRBJ1-5 TRBV7-8 few TGTGCCAGCAGCTTATTCAGGGGCAATCAGCCCCAGCATTTT CASSLFRGNQPQHF